This T cell receptor (beta chain) was obtained from a study of T cell responses to AZD1222 COVID-19 vaccine. The study, taken as a whole, reports: Increased Spike-specific TCR breadth and depth were observed after two AZD1222 doses. Nearly half of unique spike-specific TCRs reportedly avoided B.1.351 and B.1.1.7 mutated regions.

Produced via immunoSEQ multiplex PCR; TCRdb's table is partial and in-frame only. The repertoire has fewer than 130,000 clones, about 90% of them found once; the top ten carry 2% to 2.5%. Points on this clone: Antigen: not known.

Trimming pared 1 base from V and 9 bases from J, leaving 13 bases between. The CDR3 spans 14 residues. Looked up from germline, CDR1 is SNHLY and CDR2 is FYNNEI. Specimen: peripheral blood, collected 28 days after the second AZD1222 dose. This chain joins TRBV2 and TRBJ1-5; a weak D match, TRBD1 (5 bases). This clonotype was obtained from an adult who received the AZD1222 COVID-19 vaccine. CDR3 sequence (DNA): TGTGCCAGCAGTGAAGGCACGGTGCAGGGGCCCCAGCATTTT. It encodes CASSEGTVQGPQHF.